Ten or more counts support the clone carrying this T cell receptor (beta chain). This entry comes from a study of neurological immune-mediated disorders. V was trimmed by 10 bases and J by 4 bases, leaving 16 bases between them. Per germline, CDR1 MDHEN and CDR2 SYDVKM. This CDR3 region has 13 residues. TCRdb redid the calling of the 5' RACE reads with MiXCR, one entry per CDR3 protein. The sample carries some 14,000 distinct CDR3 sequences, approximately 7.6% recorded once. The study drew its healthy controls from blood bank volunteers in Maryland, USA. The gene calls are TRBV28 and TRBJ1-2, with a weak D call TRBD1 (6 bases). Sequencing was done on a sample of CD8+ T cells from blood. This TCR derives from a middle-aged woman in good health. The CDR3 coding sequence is TGTGCCACCATAGGACAGCTGATCTATGGCTACACCTTC. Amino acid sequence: CATIGQLIYGYTF.